These 7 T cell receptor beta chains were sequenced from one sample in a study of spatial heterogeneity in lung cancer. Regarding time point: blood at routine non-recurrence follow-up after resection. Whole RNA from tumor, nontumor lung or frozen PBMC was sequenced unsorted. TCRdb processed the 5' RACE reads anew with MiXCR; each CDR3 protein has one entry. Of some 110,000 distinct CDR3 sequences listed, 12% are singletons. The sequencing here drew on PBMCs, taken at follow-up. These receptors were obtained from a male donor with early-stage non-small cell lung cancer.

A few counts support this clonotype. CDR3: CASSLYPDRVGEKLFF. In DNA form, the CDR3 reads TGTGCCAGCAGTTTATACCCTGACAGGGTGGGTGAAAAACTGTTTTTT. The rearrangement joins TRBV27 to TRBJ1-4; 7 bases match TRBD1. V shed 1 base and J 7 bases; nucleotides not matched to a gene: 9. The V gene's germline CDR1 is MNHEY and CDR2 SMNVEV (reference sequence). CDR3 length: 16 residues.

The chain uses TRBV11-1 and TRBJ1-1, with TRBD1 as a possible D gene (5 bases). Germline V gene lookup returns CDR1 SGHAT and CDR2 FQDESV (reference sequence). Deletions cut 5 bases from V and 4 bases from J, with 17 bases between. The CDR3 has 15 residues. The DNA for the CDR3 is TGTGCCAGCAGCCCCCGGGGCCCTCTGACCACTGAAGCTTTCTTT. It yields the protein CASSPRGPLTTEAFF.

This clonotype has ten or more counts. The V call is TRBV9, the J call TRBJ1-3; D unclear. The CDR3 contains 14 residues. From germline, CDR1 is SGDLS and CDR2 YYNGEE. Trimming left V 4 bases short and J 9 bases short, with 17 bases between. DNA of the CDR3: TGTGCCAGCAGCTTTCGTCTAGCCGGCAGCACCATATATTTT. The encoded protein is CASSFRLAGSTIYF.

This clonotype occurred many times. The rearrangement uses TRBV9 and TRBJ2-1; 10 bases align to TRBD1. The V and J ends lost 0 bases and 2 bases, in that order; junction bases with no gene match: 5. This CDR3 is built from 17 residues. Germline V gene sequence: CDR1 SGDLS, CDR2 YYNGEE. CDR3 protein: CASSVATGQGPYNEQFF. The CDR3 DNA reads as TGTGCCAGCAGCGTAGCTACGGGACAGGGGCCCTACAATGAGCAGTTCTTC.

V is TRBV6-6 and J is TRBJ1-5, with D possibly TRBD1 on 5 matching bases. The V and J ends lost 0 bases and 0 bases respectively, with 15 bases between them. The CDR3 sequence is 18 residues long. Germline V gene sequence: CDR1 MNHNY, CDR2 SVGAGI (reference sequence). The CDR3 DNA is TGTGCCAGCAGTTACTCGACCCGGGACCGATATAGCAATCAGCCCCAGCATTTT. Amino acids: CASSYSTRDRYSNQPQHF.

Ten or more counts support this clonotype. This chain connects TRBV20-1 to TRBJ1-5; D not resolved. The V gene's germline CDR1 is DFQATT and CDR2 SNEGSKA (reference sequence). V shed 5 bases and J shed 4 bases, with 12 bases lying between them. The CDR3 totals 13 residues. CDR3 nucleotide sequence: TGCAGTGCTCCGGACCTTCTAAATCAGCCCCAGCATTTT. Protein product: CSAPDLLNQPQHF.

Only a few counts were recorded for this clonotype. CDR3 in DNA: TGCGCCAGCAGCGCGACAGGGATTCATCCCTACGAGCAGTACTTC. Encoded protein: CASSATGIHPYEQYF. The rearrangement joins TRBV5-1 to TRBJ2-7; 7 bases are a match to TRBD1. This CDR3 has 15 residues. Germline assignment: CDR1 SGHRS and CDR2 YFSETQ. The V and J ends lost 4 bases and 2 bases, in that order; junction bases with no gene match: 9.